The 10 T cell receptor beta chains below all came from one sample that was sequenced in a study of shared T cell receptors in the human thymus. This table comes from immunoSEQ multiplex PCR, and its TCRdb copy is limited to in-frame clones, with some not included. This table has some 760,000 clones, 70% to 90% appearing once. The sample was also reused in another study, on human thymus T cells.

Sequencing was carried out using thymocytes. These receptors originate from a girl less than two years old with a congenital heart defect.

Only one count was recorded for this clone. The chain combines TRBV7-9 with TRBJ1-2, with a tentative D call TRBD1 (5 bases). The V gene lost 5 bases and the J gene lost 4 bases, with 29 bases spanning the gap. The germline V gene encodes CDR1 SEHNR and CDR2 FQNEAQ (reference sequence). The CDR3 runs 19 residues. This chain's CDR3 is CASSPPEGVRSSPRYGYTF. The DNA of the CDR3 is TGTGCCAGCAGCCCGCCAGAAGGGGTGAGATCCTCTCCCCGCTATGGCTACACCTTC.

The sample holds one count of this clone. Other DNA sequences in the sample encode the same CDR3. The chain joins TRBV7-9 to TRBJ1-1; D gene unclear. The CDR3 spans 11 residues. Trimming cost V 2 bases and J 6 bases, with 4 bases left between them. Germline V gene sequence: CDR1 SEHNR, CDR2 FQNEAQ (reference sequence). CDR3 sequence (DNA): TGTGCCAGCAGCTTATCCGCTGAAGCTTTCTTT. Residues: CASSLSAEAFF.

The V call is TRBV12-5, the J call TRBJ2-7, with 11 bases lining up with TRBD1. The CDR3 is 16 residues long. Germline-derived CDR1 and CDR2 are LGHNT and FRNRAP. The J segment lost 1 base and the V segment lost 5 bases, leaving 7 bases of the junction unmatched. Here the CDR3 DNA reads TGTGCTAGTGGTCACCGGGACAGGGGGTTATCCTACGAGCAGTACTTC. The encoded protein is CASGHRDRGLSYEQYF.

The chain carries TRBV19 and TRBJ2-3, with TRBD1 matching 8 bases. This CDR3 contains 16 residues. Germline V gene sequence: CDR1 LNHDA, CDR2 SQIVND (reference sequence). V lost 4 bases and J lost 2; bases outside the gene matches: 8. The chain's CDR3 is CASSTKDREVTDTQYF. For the CDR3, the DNA is TGTGCCAGTAGTACAAAGGACAGGGAGGTCACAGATACGCAGTATTTT.

The chain joins TRBV15 to TRBJ1-1; TRBD1 matches 10 bases. Trimming cost V 1 base and J 2 bases; bases outside gene matches: 7. The CDR3 spans 17 residues. Germline V gene lookup returns CDR1 LNHNV and CDR2 YYDKDF (reference sequence). CDR3 nucleotides: TGTGCCACCAGCAGAGGGGACAGGGGTATTCATAACACTGAAGCTTTCTTT. Translated: CATSRGDRGIHNTEAFF.

The V call is TRBV6-5, the J call TRBJ1-2, with a tentative D call TRBD1 (5 bases). This CDR3 is built from 16 residues. V was pared by 2 bases and J by 5 bases, with 18 bases between. From germline, CDR1 is MNHEY and CDR2 SVGAGI. The DNA for the CDR3 is TGTGCCAGCAGTTACACAACAGGAAAACGGACGTATGGCTACACCTTC. It codes for CASSYTTGKRTYGYTF.

The rearrangement uses TRBV5-1 and TRBJ2-3, with TRBD2 identical over 11 bases. Germline V gene sequence: CDR1 SGHRS, CDR2 YFSETQ. The CDR3 loop spans 22 amino acids. The trim removed 0 bases at V and 0 bases at J, leaving 18 bases unmatched. The CDR3 DNA is TGCGCCAGCAGCTTGGCCAAGTCACCTAGCGGGGGGTCCGACCCTAGCACAGATACGCAGTATTTT. It encodes CASSLAKSPSGGSDPSTDTQYF.

Comments on this clone: Additional DNA sequences in this sample encode the identical CDR3. This sequence joins TRBV12-5 and TRBJ1-1; D is uncertain. CDR1 is LGHNT, CDR2 FRNRAP, per germline. CDR3 length: 13 residues. V lost 1 base, J lost 3 bases, and 6 bases lay in between. The CDR3, as DNA: TGTGCTAGTGGTTTGGACCGGTACACTGAAGCTTTCTTT. Its translation: CASGLDRYTEAFF.

V and J are TRBV2 and TRBJ1-2; 7 bases are a match to TRBD1. The CDR3 length is 13 residues. Germline CDR1 SNHLY, CDR2 FYNNEI. V shed 0 bases, J shed 7 bases, and the junction held 2 bases outside the gene matches. CDR3 in DNA: TGTGCCAGCAGTGAAGCGGGACAGCGTGGCTACACCTTC. Protein sequence: CASSEAGQRGYTF.

This clone was picked up one time. This chain connects TRBV6-6 to TRBJ1-6, with D perhaps TRBD1 (6 bases). The germline CDR1 and CDR2 sequences are MNHNY and SVGAGI (reference sequence). The ends were cut back, 4 bases at V and 9 bases at J, with 19 bases in the middle. This CDR3 contains 16 residues. The CDR3 region has the DNA TGTGCCAGCAGTTGTCCCTACAGGGTCGCGTGTTCACCCCTCCACTTT. Translated: CASSCPYRVACSPLHF.